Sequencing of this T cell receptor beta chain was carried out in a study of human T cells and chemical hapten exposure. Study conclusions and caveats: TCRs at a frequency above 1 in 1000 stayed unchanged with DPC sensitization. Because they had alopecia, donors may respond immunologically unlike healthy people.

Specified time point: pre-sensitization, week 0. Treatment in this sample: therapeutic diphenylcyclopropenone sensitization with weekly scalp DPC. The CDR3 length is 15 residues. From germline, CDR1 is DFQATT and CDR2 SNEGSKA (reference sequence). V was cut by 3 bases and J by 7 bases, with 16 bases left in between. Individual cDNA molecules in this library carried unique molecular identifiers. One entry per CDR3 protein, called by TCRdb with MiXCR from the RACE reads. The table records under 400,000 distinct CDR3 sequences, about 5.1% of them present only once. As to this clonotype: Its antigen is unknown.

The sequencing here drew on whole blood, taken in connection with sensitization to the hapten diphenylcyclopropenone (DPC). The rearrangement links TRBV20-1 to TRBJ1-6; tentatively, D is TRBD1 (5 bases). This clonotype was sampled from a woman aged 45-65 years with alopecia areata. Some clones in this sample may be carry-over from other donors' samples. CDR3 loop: CSAREEGLENSPLHF. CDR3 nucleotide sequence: TGCAGTGCTAGGGAGGAGGGGCTCGAAAATTCACCCCTCCACTTT.